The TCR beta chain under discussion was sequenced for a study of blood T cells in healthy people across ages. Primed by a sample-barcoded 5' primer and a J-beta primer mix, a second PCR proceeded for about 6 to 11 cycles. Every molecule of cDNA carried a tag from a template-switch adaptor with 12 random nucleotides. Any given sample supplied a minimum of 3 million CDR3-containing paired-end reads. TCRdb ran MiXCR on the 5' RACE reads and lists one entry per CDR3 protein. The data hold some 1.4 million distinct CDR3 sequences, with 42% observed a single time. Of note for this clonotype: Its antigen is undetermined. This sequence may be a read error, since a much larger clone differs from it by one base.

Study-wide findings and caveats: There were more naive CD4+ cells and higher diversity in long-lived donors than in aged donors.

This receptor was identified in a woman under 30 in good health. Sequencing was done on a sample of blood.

Here the CDR3 reads CAISGASYNEQFF. CDR3 nucleotide sequence: TGTGCCATCAGTGGGGCCTCCTACAATGAGCAGTTCTTC. The chain uses TRBV10-3 and TRBJ2-1; no clear D. CDR1 is ENHRY, CDR2 SYGVKD, per germline. The V gene lost 4 bases and the J gene lost 0 bases, with 4 bases spanning the gap. The CDR3 is 13 amino acids.